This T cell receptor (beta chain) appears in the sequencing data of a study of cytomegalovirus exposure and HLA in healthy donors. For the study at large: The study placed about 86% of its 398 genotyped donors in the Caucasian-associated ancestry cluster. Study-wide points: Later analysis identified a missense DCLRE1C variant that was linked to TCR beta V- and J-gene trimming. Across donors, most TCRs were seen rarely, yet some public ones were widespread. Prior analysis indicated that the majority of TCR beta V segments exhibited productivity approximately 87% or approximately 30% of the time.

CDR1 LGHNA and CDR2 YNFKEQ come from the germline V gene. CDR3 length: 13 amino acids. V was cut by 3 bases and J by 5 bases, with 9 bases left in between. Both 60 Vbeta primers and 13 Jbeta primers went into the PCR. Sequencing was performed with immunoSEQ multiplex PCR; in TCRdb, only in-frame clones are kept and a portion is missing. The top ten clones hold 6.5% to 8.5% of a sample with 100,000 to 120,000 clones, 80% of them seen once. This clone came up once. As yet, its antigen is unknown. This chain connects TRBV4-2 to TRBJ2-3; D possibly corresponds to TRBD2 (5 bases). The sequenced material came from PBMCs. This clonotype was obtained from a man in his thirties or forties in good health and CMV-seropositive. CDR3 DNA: TGTGCCAGCAGCCAGAGGGCGGAAGATACGCAGTATTTT. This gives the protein CASSQRAEDTQYF.